The entry below describes one T cell receptor (beta chain). It lacks a known antigen. No base quality values were provided; no much bigger clone lies one nucleotide off. These data belong to a study of vaccination and CD4 T cells after COVID-19 (dated by TCRdb to between 2021 and 2022). The study in broad terms: Every convalescent patient had a positive nasal swab PCR test for SARS-CoV-2, with mild disease in nine patients and severe disease in one. In the convalescent cohort there were six males and four females, among whom were two Hispanic individuals, seven Caucasians, two Asians and one multiracial person. Two doses of either the Pfizer-BioNTech BNT162b2 vaccine (n=8) or the Moderna mRNA-1273 vaccine (n=2) were administered to participants. Post-COVID blood samples were collected from convalescent patients a median of roughly 100 days after diagnosis, with a range of about 30 to 161 days. Post-vaccine blood samples were obtained a median of about 77 days after the second vaccine dose, with a range of roughly 13 to 250 days. Culture stimuli were overlapping spike peptide pools from SARS-CoV-2 and from the common cold coronaviruses HCoV-NL63, HCoV-OC43 and HCoV-229E. As controls, cultures received a CEFX viral epitope pool (the positive control), an HIV-1 Nef peptide pool (the negative control), or no peptide at all. In around 9 COVID-19 convalescent patients and a handful of infection-naive healthy vaccine recipients, researchers compared the spike-specific CD4+ TCR repertoire from before mRNA vaccination with the repertoire from after. Here is what the overall study found, with its caveats: Nearly all vaccine-specific clones in convalescent patients (304 of 307) were mono-reactive for SARS-CoV-2 spike rather than cross-reactive with common cold coronaviruses. In convalescent patients, a median roughly 86% of post-vaccine SARS-CoV-2-reactive clones were detected only after vaccination, suggesting vaccine-specific priming. The median number of SARS-CoV-2-reactive clonotypes rose from around 20 after infection to 38 after vaccination, but the change was not significant. Only a relatively small number of convalescent patients were included in the study, and early timepoints following natural infection were not analyzed.

Receptors were amplified or captured by PCR. DNA from cultured CD4+ T cells was subjected to TCR sequencing with the Oncomine TCR Beta short-read assay at the Johns Hopkins FTIC core. Genomic DNA was extracted from the cultured CD4+ T cells with the QIAamp micro DNA kit. Oncomine TCR Beta libraries made from cultured CD4+ T cells were pooled using unique dual indexes and sequenced on an Illumina iSeq 100. In the authors' own workflow: Non-productive sequences were filtered out, and CDR3s that did not start with C, did not end with F or W, or were shorter than 7 amino acids were discarded. Antigen-specific clonotypes were identified using the MANAFEST web application through comparison of peptide-stimulated wells with reference and other culture wells. An FDR below 0.05, an odds ratio above 5, and a productive frequency above 0.1% in at least two of three replicate wells were required for clones to be considered positive. A clonotype was classed as cross-reactive if the clonotype showed significant expansion both in SARS-CoV-2 spike wells and in at least one common cold coronavirus spike condition. CDR3 homology was assessed with Levenshtein distances (stringdist) and unrooted phylogenetic trees (ape) in R version 3.6.1. TCRdb cleaned the public reads at Q25 with fastp, built clones with MiXCR and kept in-frame beta chains. Rows are combined by CDR3 protein, so each entry shows the most common genes and DNA. The authors' filters were not applied to this entry. Present in this sample are 13,000 to 15,000 distinct CDR3 sequences, around 64% of which were seen just once. The ten most abundant clones make up 15% to 20% of the sample.

The cysteine opens and the phenylalanine closes a CDR3 of 13 amino acids. The kept DNA is CDR3 alone, 39 bases in frame from the first base. Trimming at the junction amounts to 6 bases on V and 8 bases on J, and the germline ends lie 14 bases apart. As encoded in the germline V gene, CDR1 is SNHLY while CDR2 is FYNNEI. This sample's treatment or condition label indicates: approximately 11-day PBMC culture with coronavirus spike peptide pools or control peptides (ViraFEST assay). The ViraFEST assay, used in the study, expanded antigen-specific T cells with peptide pools and then identified the expanded clonotypes through TCR sequencing. The convalescent patients' positive SARS-CoV-2 PCR tests fell between March and December 2020, which was before the Alpha, Beta and Delta variants emerged in the United States. More than 1.5 million PBMCs per well were cultured in IMDM with approximately 5% human AB serum and around 10 IU/ml IL-2, plus 10 ug/ml peptide pools. On days 3 and 7, half of the culture medium was replaced with fresh IL-2-containing medium. After nine to eleven days of culture, CD4+ T cells were isolated by negative selection with the EasySep CD4+ T cell isolation kit. Ficoll-Paque Plus gradient centrifugation was used to isolate PBMCs from whole blood, and the isolated PBMCs were then either used fresh or cryopreserved at -140C. Culture conditions were generally each tested in triplicate wells.

Here the chain combines TRBV2 and TRBJ2-1; the D gene cannot be resolved reliably. The receptor comes from a human donor who had recovered from COVID-19. Sequenced material: CD4+ T cells from blood, cultured in vitro. Here is the DNA: TGTGCCAGCAGGGTGGCCCCAAGCGATGAGCAGTTCTTC. Translated, this gives CASRVAPSDEQFF.